This is a list of T cell receptor beta chains from one sample in a study of blood T cell repertoires in COVID-19. This table comes from immunoSEQ multiplex PCR, and its TCRdb copy is limited to in-frame clones, with some not included. The table shows about 80,000 clones, with 70% to 90% occurring only once. Material: peripheral blood. The receptors were gathered from a woman aged 80 or over with active or convalescent COVID-19. Each CDR3 is given with its conserved first and last residue. A D gene is named only where the DNA matches it firmly. The size of a clone is reported for some rows only, either as once, few or many, or as a class for expanded clones.

J gene,D gene,V gene,clone size,CDR3 DNA,CDR3 protein
TRBJ2-3,-,TRBV6-2/TRBV6-3,-,TGTGCCAGCAGTTATCGGCAGGATCTTTCGGATACGCAGTATTTT,CASSYRQDLSDTQYF
TRBJ2-3,-,TRBV27,-,TGTGCCAGCAGTCCGGACCCGGGGGGCACAGATACGCAGTATTTT,CASSPDPGGTDTQYF
TRBJ1-1,-,TRBV28,few,TGTGCCAGCAGTCCCCCGCGGTCGGAAGCTTTCTTT,CASSPPRSEAFF
TRBJ1-1,-,TRBV19,-,TGTGCCAGTAGTATGGGGGGAGACACTGAAGCTTTCTTT,CASSMGGDTEAFF
TRBJ1-2,TRBD1,TRBV9,-,TGTGCCAGCAGCGTAGACCAGGGGGCGTCGCGGGGCTACACCTTC,CASSVDQGASRGYTF
TRBJ2-1,TRBD2,TRBV7-8,-,TGTGCCAGCAGCTTGAACTTCGCGACTAGCGGGCGGGGCAGTGGGCAGTTCTTC,CASSLNFATSGRGSGQFF
TRBJ2-3,TRBD2,TRBV29-1,many,TGCAGCGTTGTTATTGCGGGGGGACCACATAGCACAGATACGCAGTATTTT,CSVVIAGGPHSTDTQYF
TRBJ1-5,-,TRBV27,-,TGTGCCAGCAGTCCGGGGTATAGCAATCAGCCCCAGCATTTT,CASSPGYSNQPQHF
TRBJ2-2,-,TRBV4-2,-,TGTGCCAGCAGCCAAGAAATTTTTACCACGGGGGCCGGGGAGCTGTTTTTT,CASSQEIFTTGAGELFF
TRBJ1-5,TRBD1,TRBV24-1,-,TGTGCCACCAGTGAACGGACAGGGGGGGGCAATCAGCCCCAGCATTTT,CATSERTGGGNQPQHF
TRBJ2-3,-,TRBV5-4,-,TGTGCCAGCAGCACCAGACTAGTCTCTAGCACAGATACGCAGTATTTT,CASSTRLVSSTDTQYF
TRBJ2-7,-,TRBV10-3,-,TGTGCCATCAGTGAGTCGACTTCGCGCTCCTACGAGCAGTACTTC,CAISESTSRSYEQYF
TRBJ2-5,TRBD2,TRBV2,-,TGTGCCAGCAGTAAAGCTAGCGGGGGGGGCCAAGAGACCCAGTACTTC,CASSKASGGGQETQYF
TRBJ2-3,TRBD1,TRBV11-3,once,TGTGCCAGCAGCTTAGCACAGGGGGCTGCAGATACGCAGTATTTT,CASSLAQGAADTQYF
TRBJ2-1,-,TRBV3-1/TRBV3-2,-,TGTGCCAGCAGCCAAGGTCCGGGAGAGCAGTTCTTC,CASSQGPGEQFF
TRBJ2-3,TRBD1,TRBV9,-,TGTGCCAGCAGCTCTCGGGGACAGCCTATGGATACGCAGTATTTT,CASSSRGQPMDTQYF
TRBJ2-1,TRBD2,TRBV13,-,TGTGCCAGCAGCCCAGAAGGGCCGGGACTAGCGGGGGACCGGTTCTTC,CASSPEGPGLAGDRFF
TRBJ2-7,TRBD1,TRBV7-9,once,TGTGCCAGCAAGGGACAGGGGGTAGGCCACGAGCAGTACTTC,CASKGQGVGHEQYF
TRBJ1-1,-,TRBV5-1,-,TGCGCCAGCAGCTTGACAGGGAACACTGAAGCTTTCTTT,CASSLTGNTEAFF
TRBJ2-5,TRBD2,TRBV9,-,TGTGCCAGCAGCGTAGCTCCCGCGGGGGGGCGAGGGGAGACCCAGTACTTC,CASSVAPAGGRGETQYF
TRBJ2-3,TRBD1,TRBV7-9,-,TGTGCCAGCAGCGGACCCGGGACAGGGGGCCGTGCAGATACGCAGTATTTT,CASSGPGTGGRADTQYF
TRBJ2-5,-,TRBV29-1,-,TGCAGCGTTGTGGGGCAGGAGAGGGAGACCCAGTACTTC,CSVVGQERETQYF
TRBJ1-2,-,TRBV15,-,TGTGCCACCAGCAGAGACAGAAACTATGGCTACACCTTC,CATSRDRNYGYTF
TRBJ2-1,-,TRBV2,few,TGTGCCAGCAGTGAAGTGCAACAGAACTACAATGAGCAGTTCTTC,CASSEVQQNYNEQFF
TRBJ2-3,-,TRBV12-3/TRBV12-4,-,TGTGCCAGCACCCCGGGGTTCACAGATACGCAGTATTTT,CASTPGFTDTQYF
TRBJ2-1,-,TRBV3-1/TRBV3-2,-,TGTGCCAGCAGCCAGTCCCTCGGGGGAACCCCTCCGTTCTTC,CASSQSLGGTPPFF
TRBJ1-1,TRBD1,TRBV9,-,TGTGCCAGCAGCGTAGACCCGACAGGGTACACTGAAGCTTTCTTT,CASSVDPTGYTEAFF
TRBJ2-3,-,TRBV5-5,-,TGTGCCAGCAGCGTGGACACCACAGATACGCAGTATTTT,CASSVDTTDTQYF
TRBJ2-4,TRBD2,TRBV18,-,TGTGCCAGCTCACCGGGACTAGCGGGAGAGATTCAGTACTTC,CASSPGLAGEIQYF
TRBJ2-7,-,TRBV7-8,-,TGTGCCAGCAGCTTAGTTGCCAGGGGCATCTCCGAGCAGTACTTC,CASSLVARGISEQYF
TRBJ2-1,-,TRBV5-8,-,TGTGCCAGCAGCTGGAGCGGTACCTACAATGAGCAGTTCTTC,CASSWSGTYNEQFF
TRBJ2-3,TRBD2,TRBV6-2/TRBV6-3,once,TGTGCCAGCAGTTACACTAGCGGGGTCACAGATACGCAGTATTTT,CASSYTSGVTDTQYF
TRBJ2-2,-,TRBV3-1/TRBV3-2,-,TGTGCCAGCAGCCAAGAGGGCAGGGCCAACGGGGAGCTGTTTTTT,CASSQEGRANGELFF
TRBJ1-1,TRBD1,TRBV28,-,TGTGCCAGCAGACGGGACAGTAACACTGAAGCTTTCTTT,CASRRDSNTEAFF
TRBJ2-3,-,TRBV12-5,-,TGTGCTAGTGTTCCCGACTTCGGGACGCAGTATTTT,CASVPDFGTQYF
TRBJ2-7,-,TRBV6-2/TRBV6-3,once,TGTGCCAGCAGTCGGGCTTCTCAGGGCGAGCAGTACTTC,CASSRASQGEQYF
TRBJ2-5,-,TRBV6-2/TRBV6-3,-,TGTGCCAGCAGCCCCCAGGAGACCCAGTACTTC,CASSPQETQYF
TRBJ2-3,-,TRBV5-1,-,TGCGCCAGCACCATAGGGGGGGCTGGCACAGATACGCAGTATTTT,CASTIGGAGTDTQYF
TRBJ2-7,TRBD1,TRBV27,-,TGTGCCAGCAGTTCGAGGGACAGGGTCTCCTACGAGCAGTACTTC,CASSSRDRVSYEQYF
TRBJ2-1,-,TRBV19,-,TGTGCCTGTTGTACCGGGGCGGGGAGGACTGGGTGGGGTGAGCAGTTCTTC,CACCTGAGRTGWGEQFF
TRBJ2-2,-,TRBV7-9,-,TGTGCCAGCAGCTTATTCGCGGCAGGGACCGGGGAGCTGTTTTTT,CASSLFAAGTGELFF
TRBJ2-1,-,TRBV5-1,-,TGCGCCAGCACGGACACTCTATACAATGAGCAGTTCTTC,CASTDTLYNEQFF
TRBJ2-5,TRBD2,TRBV9,-,TGTGCCAGCAGCGTAGCTACGTCACTAGCGGGGGGGCAGGAGACCCAGTACTTC,CASSVATSLAGGQETQYF
TRBJ2-2,TRBD1,TRBV5-5,few,TGTGCCAGCAGCGCCGGGACAGGGGGCACCGGGGAGCTGTTTTTT,CASSAGTGGTGELFF
TRBJ2-1,TRBD2,TRBV24-1,once,TGTGCCACCAGTCCCAGCGGGGGGGCTAGGGAGCAGTTCTTC,CATSPSGGAREQFF
TRBJ2-1,TRBD2,TRBV10-2,-,TGCGCCAGCAGACCCATTGGGGCGGGAGGGCCCCTCAACAATGAGCAGTTCTTC,CASRPIGAGGPLNNEQFF
TRBJ1-2,TRBD1,TRBV16,-,TGTGCCAGCAGCCAATCCCGACAGGGTGCCTATGGCTACACCTTC,CASSQSRQGAYGYTF
TRBJ2-2,TRBD1,TRBV5-1,-,TGCGCCAGCAGCTTGGCCTTGGGGACAGGGACTTCCCGGGGTCAGAACACCGGGGAGCTGTTTTTT,CASSLALGTGTSRGQNTGELFF
TRBJ2-7,TRBD1,TRBV7-6,-,TGTGCCAGCAGCTTAGAAGACAGGGCGAGATACGAGCAGTACTTC,CASSLEDRARYEQYF
TRBJ1-4,TRBD1,TRBV19,-,TGTGCCAGCGCGACAGGGGATAGCGAAAAACTGTTTTTT,CASATGDSEKLFF
TRBJ2-5,-,TRBV18,once,TGTGCCAGCTCAAGGGGAACGGAAGAGACCCAGTACTTC,CASSRGTEETQYF
TRBJ1-1,-,TRBV30,once,TGTGCCTCGAGACGGGACACTGAAGCTTTCTTT,CASRRDTEAFF
TRBJ1-5,-,TRBV20-1,-,TGCAGTGCTAGTGAGAGGAATAGCAATCAGCCCCAGCATTTT,CSASERNSNQPQHF
TRBJ2-5,-,TRBV21-1,-,TGTGCCAGCAGCAAAGTTTTCGGAGTTAACCAAGAGACCCAGTACTTC,CASSKVFGVNQETQYF
TRBJ1-1,-,TRBV18,-,TGTGCCAGCTCACAGGGGTTGAACACTGAAGCTTTCTTT,CASSQGLNTEAFF
TRBJ1-5,TRBD1,TRBV3-1/TRBV3-2,few,TGTGCCAGCAGCCAAGGACAGGGAGGTCAGCCCCAGCATTTT,CASSQGQGGQPQHF
TRBJ2-3,-,TRBV12-5,-,TGTGCTAGTGGTTTGGGACAGTTCACAGATACGCAGTATTTT,CASGLGQFTDTQYF